The 20 T cell receptor beta chains presented below share a single source sample, sequenced in a study of cytomegalovirus exposure and HLA in healthy donors. Repertoires were generated with immunoSEQ multiplex PCR, while TCRdb's copy carries only in-frame clones and drops some. The data contain over 120,000 clones, about nine tenths of them singletons. Input material: PBMCs. These receptors all come from a man between 18 and 35 years old in good health and CMV-seropositive.

V usage is TRBV9 and J usage is TRBJ2-1; D perhaps matches TRBD2 (6 bases). The germline gives CDR1 SGDLS, CDR2 YYNGEE. V was pared by 4 bases and J by 2 bases, with 13 bases between. The CDR3 contains 15 residues. CDR3: CASSPVEGPYNEQFF. In nucleotides, the CDR3 is TGTGCCAGCAGCCCCGTGGAGGGACCCTACAATGAGCAGTTCTTC.

The chain employs TRBV25-1 and TRBJ1-4; 8 nucleotides agree with TRBD1. The CDR3 covers 15 residues. J lost 7 bases, V lost 5 bases, and 9 bases had no gene match. Germline loops: CDR1 MGHDK, CDR2 SYGVNS. The CDR3 region is CASSFSGTGTEKLFF. DNA of the CDR3: TGTGCCAGCAGTTTCTCCGGGACAGGCACTGAAAAACTGTTTTTT.

As for this clone: One junction end disagrees with the germline gene, perhaps due to a read error. This chain links TRBV14 with TRBJ2-7; D may be TRBD1 (5 bases). The CDR3 extends over 12 amino acids. The germline CDR1 and CDR2 sequences are SGHDN and FVKESK. This chain's CDR3 is CASSQDRVRASF. The CDR3 coding sequence is TGTGCCAGCAGCCAAGATCGTGTCAGGGCAAGCTTC.

The CDR3 spells CAWSVLIGSYEQYF. CDR3 DNA: TGTGCCTGGAGTGTATTAATCGGTTCCTACGAGCAGTACTTC. The J gene is TRBJ2-7, the V gene TRBV30; no clear D gene. The CDR3 is 14 amino acids. Germline V gene sequence: CDR1 GTSNPN, CDR2 SVGIG (reference sequence). V was clipped by 0 bases and J by 1 base, with 10 bases between them.

CDR3 sequence reads: CASSLADLAGLFF. Written as DNA, the CDR3 is TGCGCCAGCAGCTTGGCCGATCTAGCGGGACTGTTCTTC. This rearrangement joins TRBV5-1 to TRBJ2-1; 9 positions agree with TRBD2. From germline, CDR1 is SGHRS and CDR2 YFSETQ. The J segment lost 15 bases and the V segment lost 0 bases, leaving 7 bases of the junction unmatched. This CDR3 contains 13 residues.

The chain employs TRBV5-6 and TRBJ2-5; 10 bases are a match to TRBD1. The J segment lost 7 bases and the V segment lost 2 bases, leaving 8 bases of the junction unmatched. CDR3 length: 15 residues. Germline CDR1 and CDR2: SGHDT and YYEEEE. CDR3 sequence: CASSFQGQGLGTQYF. CDR3 nucleotides: TGTGCCAGCAGCTTTCAGGGACAGGGGTTAGGGACCCAGTACTTC.

The chain recombines TRBV10-3 with TRBJ2-7, with 10 nucleotides matching TRBD1. CDR1 is ENHRY, CDR2 SYGVKD, per germline. V trimming: 5 bases; J trimming: 3 bases; junction bases outside the gene matches: 4. The CDR3 is 14 amino acids. CDR3 in amino acids: CAISPRDRGYEQYF. The CDR3 coding sequence is TGTGCCATCAGTCCCAGGGACAGGGGCTACGAGCAGTACTTC.

The chain couples TRBV9 to TRBJ1-1; D is possibly TRBD1 (5 bases). The CDR3 totals 15 residues. In germline, CDR1 is SGDLS, CDR2 YYNGEE. V was pared by 3 bases and J by 2 bases, with 14 bases between. The CDR3 spells CASSAFQTVNTEAFF. DNA for the CDR3: TGTGCCAGCAGCGCCTTTCAGACAGTTAACACTGAAGCTTTCTTT. The full variable domain, in which reference TRBV9 and TRBJ1-1 provide the parts outside the CDR3, is DSGVTQTPKHLITATGQRVTLRCSPRSGDLSVYWYQQSLDQGLQFLIQYYNGEERAKGNILERFSAQQFPDLHSELNLSSLELGDSALYFCASSAFQTVNTEAFFGQGTRLTVV.

This clone was detected once. J is TRBJ1-2 and V is TRBV15, with D maybe TRBD1 (6 bases). V lost 4 bases and J lost 7, with 13 bases in between. CDR3 length equals 13 residues. Per the germline V gene, CDR1 is LNHNV and CDR2 is YYDKDF (reference sequence). CDR3 nucleotide sequence: TGTGCCACCAGCAAATATACAGGGTTTGGCTACACCTTC. Protein sequence: CATSKYTGFGYTF. Full variable domain (missing parts from reference TRBV15 and TRBJ1-2): DAMVIQNPRYQVTQFGKPVTLSCSQTLNHNVMYWYQQKSSQAPKLLFHYYDKDFNNEADTPDNFQSRRPNTSFCFLDIRSPGLGDTAMYLCATSKYTGFGYTFGSGTRLTVV.

This chain uses TRBV5-1 with TRBJ2-1; TRBD2 aligns across 7 bases. The germline gives CDR1 SGHRS, CDR2 YFSETQ. V lost 5 bases to trimming and J lost 4 bases; unmatched junction nucleotides: 12. This CDR3 has 16 amino acids. CDR3 bases: TGCGCCAGCAGAAATGGTGGCGGGAGATCTTACAATGAGCAGTTCTTC. Protein: CASRNGGGRSYNEQFF.

This chain links TRBV7-9 with TRBJ1-1; D may be TRBD1 (6 bases). Deletions cut 1 base from V and 10 bases from J, with 13 bases between. The CDR3 length is 13 residues. Germline V gene sequence: CDR1 SEHNR, CDR2 FQNEAQ (reference sequence). CDR3 nucleotides: TGTGCCAGCAGCTTAGTCGCGGGGGCGGGAGCTTTCTTT. It yields the protein CASSLVAGAGAFF.

Turning to this clone: The same CDR3 is also encoded by other DNA sequences in this sample. This chain joins TRBV27 and TRBJ2-5; D uncertain. There are 12 residues in the CDR3. The V gene's germline CDR1 is MNHEY and CDR2 SMNVEV (reference sequence). Trimming pared 5 bases from V and 2 bases from J, leaving 6 bases between. DNA of the CDR3: TGTGCCAGCAGTCCAAATCAAGAGACCCAGTACTTC. Translating it yields CASSPNQETQYF.

The sample holds a few counts of this clone. V gene TRBV5-4 combines with J gene TRBJ2-5; D gene unclear. Germline CDR1 and CDR2: SGHNT and YYREEE (reference sequence). The CDR3 extends over 13 amino acids. V shed 7 bases and J shed 1 base, with 11 bases lying between them. The CDR3 region has the DNA TGTGCCAGCTCTCCGGTCCCCCAAGAGACCCAGTACTTC. Translated: CASSPVPQETQYF. Supplemented by reference TRBV5-4 and TRBJ2-5, the full variable domain reads ETGVTQSPTHLIKTRGQQVTLRCSSQSGHNTVSWYQQALGQGPQFIFQYYREEENGRGNFPPRFSGLQFPNYSSELNVNALELDDSALYLCASSPVPQETQYFGPGTRLLVL.

This clone was seen more than once but under ten times. This chain links TRBV10-3 with TRBJ2-3, with 7 bases identical to TRBD2. The trim removed 4 bases at V and 6 bases at J, leaving 7 bases unmatched. The CDR3 is 14 residues long. From germline, CDR1 is ENHRY and CDR2 SYGVKD. The CDR3 nucleotides are TGTGCCATCAGTGCGGCGGGGGAGGTGGATACGCAGTATTTT. Protein product: CAISAAGEVDTQYF.

This chain joins TRBV19 and TRBJ1-2, with D possibly TRBD1 on 6 matching bases. V shed 7 bases and J shed 4 bases, with 19 bases lying between them. CDR1 is LNHDA and CDR2 is SQIVND in the germline V gene (reference sequence). The CDR3 sequence is 15 residues long. CDR3 in amino acids: CASTLGASTSYGYTF. Here the CDR3 DNA reads TGTGCCAGTACTCTGGGGGCATCCACGTCCTATGGCTACACCTTC.

The count of this clone is one. The genes are TRBV7-3 and TRBJ1-2; possibly TRBD1 for D (5 bases). The germline gives CDR1 SGHTA, CDR2 FQGTGA. CDR3 size: 13 residues. Trimming shortened V by 2 bases and J by 7 bases, and 11 bases separated the two germline ends. CDR3 residues: CASSLGREVGYTF. Here the CDR3 DNA reads TGTGCCAGCAGCTTAGGCAGGGAGGTTGGCTACACCTTC.

The chain joins TRBV15 to TRBJ2-2; the D gene is possibly TRBD1 (6 bases). CDR1 is LNHNV, CDR2 YYDKDF, per germline (reference sequence). The CDR3 covers 15 residues. The germline V and J ends were trimmed by 6 bases and 0 bases, with 11 bases remaining between them. The CDR3: CATRGHLSNTGELFF. The CDR3 DNA follows: TGTGCCACCAGGGGACACCTCTCGAACACCGGGGAGCTGTTTTTT.

Comment on this clone: At one end, the junction sequence differs from germline, possibly due to a read error. The chain has TRBV7-3 and TRBJ2-1; perhaps TRBD2 as D (6 bases). CDR1 SGHTA and CDR2 FQGTGA come from the germline V gene. The length of the CDR3 is 16 residues. The CDR3 loop reads CASSLRTGSSYNEQFF. The CDR3 DNA follows: TGTGCCAGCAGTTTAAGGACCGGGAGCTCCTACAATGAGCAGTTCTTC. The full variable domain, completed using reference TRBV7-3 and TRBJ2-1, is GAGVSQTPSNKVTEKGKYVELRCDPISGHTALYWYRQSLGQGPEFLIYFQGTGAADDSGLPNDRFFAVRPEGSVSTLKIQRTERGDSAVYLCASSLRTGSSYNEQFFGPGTRLTVL.

The sample holds a few counts of this clone. The V and J genes are TRBV20-1 and TRBJ1-1; TRBD1 matches 7 bases. V shed 6 bases and J 11 bases; nucleotides not matched to a gene: 6. Germline CDR1 and CDR2: DFQATT and SNEGSKA (reference sequence). This CDR3 has 10 amino acids. The CDR3 protein is CSASGTAAFF. In DNA, the CDR3 is TGCAGTGCGTCCGGGACAGCGGCTTTCTTT.

V gene TRBV6-1 combines with J gene TRBJ2-1; TRBD1 matches 10 bases. The CDR3 contains 18 residues. With 4 bases clipped from V and 4 bases from J, the junction kept 13 bases outside the gene matches. The V gene's germline CDR1 is MNHNS and CDR2 SASEGT. CDR3 residues: CASSAGQGVTSAYNEQFF. CDR3 coding DNA: TGTGCCAGCAGTGCCGGACAGGGGGTAACTTCTGCGTACAATGAGCAGTTCTTC.